This T cell receptor beta chain was recovered during a study of blood T cell repertoires in COVID-19. Across the study: T cells, B-cell-depleted T cells, or PBMCs provided the cDNA or gDNA that served as material.

Sequenced by immunoSEQ multiplex PCR; TCRdb stores in-frame clones only, minus some. The table has around 450,000 clones, nearly 90% seen once. V was shortened by 0 bases and J by 3 bases, with 10 bases between the two germline ends. The germline V gene encodes CDR1 SGHNT and CDR2 YYREEE (reference sequence). The CDR3 consists of 15 residues. The chain employs TRBV5-4 and TRBJ1-5, with D perhaps TRBD1 (5 bases). This receptor was taken from a young woman with acute COVID-19. The specimen was PBMCs or T cells enriched from blood (not recorded which). The CDR3 here is CASSLEPGPNQPQHF. The CDR3 coding sequence is TGTGCCAGCAGCTTGGAGCCAGGGCCCAATCAGCCCCAGCATTTT.